This record covers a single T cell receptor beta chain. Its antigen is currently not known. Base-call qualities are not available, and no considerably larger clone is one nucleotide away. Via the germline V gene, CDR1 is WSHSY and CDR2 SAAADI. Including cysteine and phenylalanine, the CDR3 has 11 amino acids. Of all the DNA, just the CDR3 is kept, 33 bases in frame from base 1. V gives up 8 bases and J gives up 1 base, and the segment between their germline ends measures 5 bases. The immunoSEQ Assay, a bias-controlled multiplex PCR, was used to amplify TCRbeta CDR3 regions from genomic DNA. The authors' pipeline ran thus. Nucleated cell counts per sample were estimated from amplification of reference gene primers within the assay. Sequence reads were collapsed and filtered to measure the absolute abundance of every unique TCRbeta CDR3 rearrangement. Productive Simpson clonality was computed per sample as the square root of Simpson's diversity index over productive rearrangements. Entries here come from immuneACCESS through TCRdb and include only in-frame sequences with V and J called. Some clones fail to appear in such tables; in the studies checked, an unresolved V gene covers under half of the shortfall, and the cause of the remainder is unknown. V and J calls and clone size are as listed in that table; D and trimming were resolved from the DNA. The sample contains 330,000 or so clones, about 87% of them found a single time. Roughly 2% of the sample belongs to the ten largest clones.

This sample was included in a study of blood T cell repertoires in COVID-19 (dated by TCRdb to about 2020). With respect to the entire study: For ImmuneRACE Cohort 3, a participant was defined as recovered based on two consecutive negative NP/OP PCR tests, clearance by a healthcare professional, or resolution of symptoms. Samples from collaborators originated in the United States, Italy and Spain and spanned both the acute and convalescent phases of COVID-19. The prospective study material was composed of cDNA or gDNA derived from T cells, B-cell-depleted T cells, or PBMCs. Subjects who had been exposed to COVID-19, were actively infected with it, or had recovered from it provided the deeply sampled blood TCRbeta repertoires that made up the dataset. The repertoires were made available in a free public database intended to serve as a resource for research on the immune response to SARS-CoV-2. The samples were drawn from the first 160 participants of the ongoing ImmuneRACE study and from 1,254 subjects provided by 6 global collaborators. A de-identified subject ID, COVID-19 status, age in years and sex were almost always included in the sample metadata. HLA class I and class II types, where available, came from metadata supplied by the sample provider rather than from assay-based typing. The research as a whole found: The quantity of clinical and demographic metadata differed by source and by participant and was supplied without curation.

In the prospective study, participants were about 18 to 95 years old, resided in around 25 geographic areas of the United States, and were enrolled through a virtual design. Cohort assignment in the prospective study relied on participant-reported clinical history from a screening survey and a study questionnaire. Each participant in the prospective study had whole blood, serum and a nasopharyngeal or oropharyngeal swab collected by mobile phlebotomists. Prospective study participants could optionally give additional blood draws and questionnaires over an approximately 2-month period. Blood samples from the prospective study were shipped frozen or at room temperature prior to DNA extraction.

The material sequenced was PBMCs or T cells enriched from blood (not recorded which). The clonotype comes from a man aged 35-49 years in a cohort exposed to, infected with or recovered from COVID-19 (not recorded which). Recombination joined TRBV10-2 with TRBJ1-1; TRBD1 is perhaps the D gene, given 5 matching bases. The sequenced DNA: TGCGCCAGCGGACAGAACACTGAAGCTTTCTTT. Its protein reads: CASGQNTEAFF.